This T cell receptor beta chain was profiled in a study of CD8 T cells in Susac syndrome (dated by TCRdb to between 2017 and 2020). Context from the whole study: Among the sequenced Susac syndrome patients, over five had clinically active disease and about eight were in clinical remission. Repertoire sequencing was used to test whether CD8+ T cell activation and differentiation in Susac syndrome was antigen driven. Susac syndrome patients were therapy-naive, on corticosteroids (some also receiving IVIg), or on IVIg alone at blood withdrawal. The study compared CD8+ T cell repertoire clonality among 12 healthy donors, around 14 Susac syndrome patients and some 16 multiple sclerosis patients. The full study reports these points: Clonal expansion was seen in Susac syndrome CD8+ repertoires, peaking in CD8+ TEMRA cells and being greater in clinically active patients than in remitting ones. In the total CD8+ and CD8+ TEMRA repertoires, about 16 and five Susac-specific public clones, respectively, were identified. The number of individuals in the TCR sequencing and HLA analysis was acknowledged as relatively small.

V is reduced by 2 bases and J by 1 base, leaving a spacing of 11 bases between them. The germline V gene (reference sequence) gives CDR1 as LGHDT and CDR2 as YNNKEL. Counted from cysteine to phenylalanine, this CDR3 has 16 amino acids. Only the CDR3 portion is preserved as DNA: 48 bases, with reading frame beginning at the first base. RNA was extracted using the RNeasy kit, and roughly 0.5 to 1 ug of the RNA was reverse transcribed with random hexamers. TCR beta CDR3 regions were amplified with the immunoSEQ multiplex PCR assay covering 54 Vbeta and 13 Jbeta segments. PCR amplification bias was corrected by using a synthetic template baseline for primer optimization and computational correction. The authors processed their data as follows. Reads were annotated to V, D and J genes per IMGT and analyzed with immunoSEQ Analyzer, keeping only productive sequences. Clonality was calculated as one minus the Shannon entropy normalized by log2 of the number of productive unique sequences. Public and private clones were assessed among the 100 most prevalent clones of each patient and control. Susac-specific clones were defined as absent from healthy and MS cohorts, about 1,100 published viral clones and other ImmuneACCESS disease sequences. The raw public data were reprocessed by TCRdb itself: fastp quality trimming at Q25, MiXCR clonotype calling, in-frame beta chains only. Duplicate CDR3 protein sequences are folded into a single record with the most common DNA and genes. V and J calls and clone size were set by TCRdb, not the authors. The sample table contains some 200,000 distinct CDR3 sequences; only one count was recorded for around 95% of them. Approximately 0.16% of the sample comes from the top ten.

This clonotype is a singleton in its sample. Its antigen remains undetermined. No base quality values were provided; no much bigger clone lies one nucleotide off. A single read makes a weak case. High-throughput TCR beta sequencing profiled peripheral blood CD8+ and CD4+ T cells from healthy donors, Susac syndrome patients and multiple sclerosis patients. The Susac syndrome patients fulfilled recently defined diagnostic criteria for definite or probable disease. Bulk CD8+ and CD4+ T cells were purified by magnetic negative isolation, while CD8+ TEMRA cells were enriched using FACS. Blood was collected in EDTA tubes and processed within 24 hours, with PBMCs isolated through density gradient centrifugation. PBMCs destined for TCR sequencing were cryopreserved in liquid nitrogen and later thawed in a 37 °C water bath. A purity of at least 90% was achieved for sorted or isolated CD4+, CD8+ and CD8+ TEMRA cells.

The receptor was isolated from a human donor with Susac syndrome. The sequenced sample was CD8+ T cells from PBMCs. Recombination linked TRBV3-1 to TRBJ2-2, with TRBD1 perhaps the D gene, on 5 matching bases. The CDR3 has the sequence CASSQYLDRNTGELFF. The DNA is TGTGCCAGCAGCCAATACTTAGACAGGAACACCGGGGAGCTGTTTTTT.